This T cell receptor (beta chain) appears in the sequencing data of a study of blood T cells in healthy people across ages. The use of a sample-barcoded 5' primer and a J-beta primer mix characterized a second PCR of roughly 6 to 11 cycles. Via MiXCR, TCRdb re-called the 5' RACE reads, giving one row per CDR3 protein. The data show about a million distinct CDR3 sequences, with 35% to 40% seen just once and about an eighth held by the top ten. Germline values: CDR1 SGHDN, CDR2 FVKESK. V was pared by 0 bases and J by 11 bases, with 22 bases between. The CDR3 has 16 amino acids. The TCR was taken from a man between 18 and 35 years old in good health. This chain links TRBV14 with TRBJ2-5, with TRBD1 as a possible D gene (5 bases). Sample: blood. In DNA, the CDR3 is TGTGCCAGCAGCCAAGATTGGTACAGGTCCGACAATGAGCAGTACTTC. Translated, it gives CASSQDWYRSDNEQYF.